The rows below give T cell receptor beta chains drawn from one sample of a study of identifying expanded T cells in peripheral blood. Generated by immunoSEQ multiplex PCR, the TCRdb table keeps only in-frame clones and is missing some. The sample contains around 130,000 clones, less than 90% of which appear only once. Sequenced: blood. These receptor sequences come from a person aged 18-70 years in good health. Each CDR3 is given with its conserved first and last residue. The order of the fields is CDR3 protein, CDR3 DNA, J gene, V gene, D gene, clone size. A D gene is named only where the DNA matches it firmly. Clone size, where shown, is once, few, many, or a class for clones that have expanded.

CASSRDRGPTEAFF TGTGCCAGCAGCCGTGACAGGGGGCCCACTGAAGCTTTCTTT TRBJ1-1 TRBV6-5 TRBD1 NA
CASSQGNTNEQFF TGCGCCAGCAGCCAAGGGAACACTAATGAGCAGTTCTTC TRBJ2-1 TRBV4-1 NA NA
CASHRSGESTDTQYF TGTGCCAGCCATAGGTCTGGGGAAAGCACAGATACGCAGTATTTT TRBJ2-3 TRBV6-5 NA NA
CASSLALAGYRYEQYF TGTGCCAGCAGCTTGGCCTTGGCAGGGTACCGCTACGAGCAGTACTTC TRBJ2-7 TRBV5-4 NA NA
CASKDDRTNYGYTF TGTGCCAGTAAAGACGATAGAACAAACTATGGCTACACCTTC TRBJ1-2 TRBV19 NA once
CASSSGTSLGEQFF TGTGCCAGCAGCTCCGGGACTAGCTTAGGTGAGCAGTTCTTC TRBJ2-1 TRBV11-3 TRBD2 NA
CASSATSALNNEQFF TGTGCCAGCAGTGCCACTAGCGCATTAAACAATGAGCAGTTCTTC TRBJ2-1 TRBV28 TRBD2 NA
CASSMLHSNQPQHF TGTGCCAGTAGTATGCTTCATAGCAATCAGCCCCAGCATTTT TRBJ1-5 TRBV19 NA NA
CASSPRLAETYNEQFF TGTGCCAGCAGCCCGAGACTAGCGGAAACCTACAATGAGCAGTTCTTC TRBJ2-1 TRBV7-9 TRBD2 NA
CASSVRLIYEQYF TGTGCCAGCAGTGTTAGACTAATATACGAGCAGTACTTC TRBJ2-7 TRBV2 NA NA
CSATLRNEQFF TGCAGTGCCACGCTGAGGAATGAGCAGTTCTTC TRBJ2-1 TRBV20-1 NA NA
CASSKGGKNIQYF TGTGCCAGCAGTAAGGGGGGCAAAAACATTCAGTACTTC TRBJ2-4 TRBV2 NA NA
CAWSVSGQGAEKLFF TGTGCCTGGAGTGTATCCGGACAGGGGGCGGAAAAACTGTTTTTT TRBJ1-4 TRBV30 TRBD1 few
CASSSSGRQADTQYF TGTGCCAGCAGCTCTAGCGGGAGGCAGGCAGATACGCAGTATTTT TRBJ2-3 TRBV28 TRBD2 NA
CASSPRGSTDTQYF TGTGCCAGCAGCCCCCGTGGGAGCACAGATACGCAGTATTTT TRBJ2-3 TRBV11-2 NA NA
CASSIGTHPRNEQFF TGTGCCAGTAGTATAGGGACCCACCCCCGCAATGAGCAGTTCTTC TRBJ2-1 TRBV19 NA once
CALTGGQETQYF TGTGCCTTAACAGGGGGCCAAGAGACCCAGTACTTC TRBJ2-5 TRBV30 TRBD1 NA
CASSLEVSGANVLTF TGCGCCAGCAGCTTGGAAGTCTCTGGGGCCAACGTCCTGACTTTC TRBJ2-6 TRBV5-1 NA once
CASSLTVRDEQYF TGTGCCAGCAGCTTGACGGTTAGGGACGAGCAGTACTTC TRBJ2-7 TRBV5-6 NA NA
CASSQVFGGLGNTEAFF TGCGCCAGCAGCCAAGTCTTCGGGGGGCTCGGGAACACTGAAGCTTTCTTT TRBJ1-1 TRBV4-1 NA NA
CASSLGQIYGYTF TGTGCCAGCAGTTTAGGGCAGATCTATGGCTACACCTTC TRBJ1-2 TRBV28 NA few
CASSAGSRDTQYF TGTGCCAGCAGCGCCGGATCCCGAGATACGCAGTATTTT TRBJ2-3 TRBV7-3 NA NA
CASSVRLASDTQYF TGTGCCAGCAGCGTTAGACTAGCATCAGATACGCAGTATTTT TRBJ2-3 TRBV9 TRBD2 NA
CASNGPGQGLYEQYF TGTGCCAGCAATGGACCGGGACAGGGACTTTACGAGCAGTACTTC TRBJ2-7 TRBV6-1 TRBD1 NA
CALIGGTGRTGELFF TGTGCCCTTATCGGCGGGACAGGGAGGACCGGGGAGCTGTTTTTT TRBJ2-2 TRBV30 TRBD1 NA
CASSRDSTSYNEQFF TGCGCCAGCAGCCGGGACAGCACCTCCTACAATGAGCAGTTCTTC TRBJ2-1 TRBV5-1 TRBD1 NA
CASSLRGNGNTIYF TGTGCCAGCAGCTTGAGAGGGAACGGAAACACCATATATTTT TRBJ1-3 TRBV5-4 NA NA